This T cell receptor (beta chain) comes out of a study of T cells in Graves' hyperthyroidism and ophthalmopathy. About the study: Sampling of peripheral blood happened at initial diagnosis, prior to any treatment. Study-level findings and limits: From stable hyperthyroidism, ophthalmopathy was separated by a 13 V-J model.

In germline, CDR1 is LNHNV, CDR2 YYDKDF (reference sequence). The V and J ends lost 0 bases and 4 bases, in that order; junction bases with no gene match: 9. This CDR3 has 17 amino acids. Patients with uncontrolled infections, other autoimmune diseases, pregnancy or lactation were excluded. TCR beta CDR3 regions were amplified from RNA transcripts. The HTBI set primed first-round TCR CDR3 RT-PCR. In TCRdb, the multiplex PCR reads were re-called with MiXCR into one record per CDR3 protein. The table records around 340,000 distinct CDR3 sequences, around a sixth of them present only once. This clonotype was counted many times. What it binds is not known.

The sequence derives from a woman in her thirties or forties with Graves' ophthalmopathy. This chain connects TRBV15 to TRBJ1-2; TRBD1 agrees at 9 bases. The specimen was blood. The CDR3 protein is CATSRERGTGSLYGYTF. The CDR3 region has the DNA TGTGCCACCAGCAGAGAGCGGGGGACAGGGTCCCTCTATGGCTACACCTTC.